Shown below are 7 T cell receptor beta chains from a single sample sequenced in a study of cytomegalovirus exposure and HLA in healthy donors. Researchers ran the PCR with 60 Vbeta and 13 Jbeta primers. Generated by immunoSEQ multiplex PCR, the TCRdb table keeps only in-frame clones and is missing some. This table holds about 120,000 clones, roughly 69% found once. The sequencing input was PBMCs. All receptors come from a middle-aged woman in good health and CMV-seropositive.

V and J are TRBV10-3 and TRBJ2-1; 8 nucleotides align to TRBD2. Germline CDR1 reads ENHRY; CDR2 reads SYGVKD. This CDR3 contains 14 residues. The V segment lost 11 bases and the J segment 1 base; nucleotides outside the gene matches: 7. This chain's CDR3 is CASLGGDSYNEQFF. Here the CDR3 DNA reads TGTGCCTCCCTCGGGGGGGATTCCTACAATGAGCAGTTCTTC.

The chain recombines TRBV5-4 with TRBJ1-1; D gene unclear. Germline V CDR1 and CDR2: SGHNT, YYREEE (reference sequence). Trimming removed 6 bases at V and 0 bases at J, with 12 bases between. The CDR3 is 14 amino acids. In DNA, the CDR3 is TGTGCCAGCATGATCAGTCCCATGAACACTGAAGCTTTCTTT. It translates to CASMISPMNTEAFF.

V usage is TRBV11-2 and J usage is TRBJ1-1, with D possibly TRBD1 on 6 matching bases. The CDR3 sequence is 14 residues long. The V and J ends lost 3 bases and 10 bases respectively, with 18 bases between them. Per germline, CDR1 SGHAT and CDR2 FQNNGV. As DNA, the CDR3 is TGTGCCAGCAGCTTGGAAAGTAACAGGGTGAGAGCTTTCTTT. As protein: CASSLESNRVRAFF.

The chain uses TRBV2 and TRBJ2-7; 8 bases match TRBD1. This CDR3 has 13 residues. Germline CDR1 and CDR2: SNHLY and FYNNEI. Trimming at V came to 10 bases and at J to 9 bases, leaving 14 bases not matched to a gene. The CDR3 DNA is TGTGCCATTTTGGCTGGACAGGGAAGCGTGCAGTACTTC. The encoded protein is CAILAGQGSVQYF. Full variable domain (rest looked up from reference TRBV2 and TRBJ2-7): EPEVTQTPSHQVTQMGQEVILRCVPISNHLYFYWYRQILGQKVEFLVSFYNNEISEKSEIFDDQFSVERPDGSNFTLKIRSTKLEDSAMYFCAILAGQGSVQYFGPGTRLTVT.

V is TRBV4-3 and J is TRBJ2-7; 7 nucleotides match TRBD1. Losses at the gene ends were 4 bases for V and 2 bases for J; bases not matched to a gene: 11. The V gene's germline CDR1 is LGHNA and CDR2 YSLEER. The CDR3 length is 16 residues. The CDR3 is CASSPLGQQRPYEQYF. Here the CDR3 DNA reads TGCGCCAGCAGCCCCCTGGGACAGCAGCGCCCCTACGAGCAGTACTTC.

This clone was seen only a few times. V gene TRBV19 combines with J gene TRBJ2-2, with TRBD1 matching over 11 bases. Trimming removed 6 bases from V and 6 bases from J; junction bases left unmatched: 3. CDR1 and CDR2 (germline): LNHDA, SQIVND (reference sequence). This CDR3 has 14 amino acids. CDR3 sequence: CASRPGQGAGELFF. The CDR3 bases are TGTGCCAGTAGACCGGGACAGGGGGCCGGGGAGCTGTTTTTT.

This chain uses TRBV5-1 with TRBJ2-1; D is perhaps TRBD1 (6 bases). The length of the CDR3 is 19 residues. The V and J ends lost 0 bases and 0 bases respectively, with 19 bases between them. Germline lookup yields CDR1 SGHRS and CDR2 YFSETQ. The CDR3 loop reads CASSLAGQGPGSSYNEQFF. CDR3 DNA: TGCGCCAGCAGCTTGGCGGGGCAGGGGCCGGGGAGCTCCTACAATGAGCAGTTCTTC. Using reference TRBV5-1 and TRBJ2-1 for the parts outside the CDR3, the full variable domain is KAGVTQTPRYLIKTRGQQVTLSCSPISGHRSVSWYQQTPGQGLQFLFEYFSETQRNKGNFPGRFSGRQFSNSRSEMNVSTLELGDSALYLCASSLAGQGPGSSYNEQFFGPGTRLTVL.